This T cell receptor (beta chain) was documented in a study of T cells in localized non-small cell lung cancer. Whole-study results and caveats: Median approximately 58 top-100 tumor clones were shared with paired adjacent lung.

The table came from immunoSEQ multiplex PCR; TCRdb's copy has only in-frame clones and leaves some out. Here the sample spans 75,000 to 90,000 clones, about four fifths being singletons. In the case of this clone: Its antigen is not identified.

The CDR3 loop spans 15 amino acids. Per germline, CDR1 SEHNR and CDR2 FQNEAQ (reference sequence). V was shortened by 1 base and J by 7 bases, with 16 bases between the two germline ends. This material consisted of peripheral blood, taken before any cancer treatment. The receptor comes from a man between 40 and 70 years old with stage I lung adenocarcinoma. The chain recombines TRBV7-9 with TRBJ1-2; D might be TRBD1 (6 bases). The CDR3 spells CASSLDAGAVGGYTF. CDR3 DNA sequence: TGTGCCAGCAGCTTAGACGCAGGGGCGGTGGGTGGCTACACCTTC.